These 16 T cell receptor beta chains were all obtained from the same sample, sequenced in a study of CD8+CD57+ T cells in acquired aplastic anemia. TCR beta VDJ combinations and CDR3 sequences were profiled from genomic DNA. A single record per CDR3 protein comes from TCRdb applying MiXCR to the reads. The sample has over 150,000 distinct CDR3 sequences, less than 65% seen once. Material: sorted CD4+, CD8+, or CD8+CD57+ T cells (not recorded which) from PBMCs. These TCRs come from a human donor in good health, serving as a control.

The chain carries TRBV2 and TRBJ2-5; 16 bases agree with TRBD2. This CDR3 is built from 16 residues. With 4 bases clipped from V and 3 bases from J, the junction kept 2 bases outside the gene matches. Germline CDR1 SNHLY, CDR2 FYNNEI. CDR3 sequence reads: CASSVGLAGGKETQYF. In DNA, the CDR3 is TGTGCCAGCAGTGTGGGACTAGCGGGGGGGAAAGAGACCCAGTACTTC.

This clonotype was seen at least ten times. No DNA is shown, since the ends of the CDR3 on it are uncertain; the CDR3 is the one TCRdb lists. V gene TRBV6-2 or TRBV6-3 combines with J gene TRBJ1-1; the listed D gene, TRBD1, was not tested against the DNA. The CDR3 comprises 12 residues, both ends counted. From germline, CDR1 is MNHEY and CDR2 SVGEGT. CDR3 region: CASSTSVSGAFF.

The V call is TRBV10-3, the J call TRBJ1-2, with TRBD1 matching 7 bases. Unmatched junction bases numbered 9, after V lost 6 bases and J lost 5 bases. This CDR3 is built from 14 residues. Germline lookup yields CDR1 ENHRY and CDR2 SYGVKD. The CDR3 protein is CAISAPGTEYGYTF. The CDR3 DNA follows: TGTGCCATCAGCGCGCCCGGGACAGAGTATGGCTACACCTTC.

The gene calls are TRBV10-3 and TRBJ1-1; D ambiguous. The CDR3 covers 16 residues. CDR1 and CDR2 (germline): ENHRY, SYGVKD. V lost 4 bases to trimming and J lost 1 base, with 16 bases between them. CDR3 amino acids: CAISGTISTENTEAFF. For the CDR3, the DNA is TGTGCCATCAGTGGAACAATTAGCACAGAGAACACTGAAGCTTTCTTT.

The genes are TRBV4-1 and TRBJ2-3; D may be TRBD1 (6 bases). Trimming left V 0 bases short and J 0 bases short, with 13 bases between. The CDR3 runs to 17 residues. Germline V lookup: CDR1 MGHRA, CDR2 YSYEKL. CDR3 DNA sequence: TGCGCCAGCAGCCAAGAAGGGGGAACGACTAGCACAGATACGCAGTATTTT. Its protein is CASSQEGGTTSTDTQYF.

For the CDR3, the DNA is TGCAGTGCTAGAGAAGGACAGTCTGGAAACACCATATATTTT. It encodes CSAREGQSGNTIYF. The V gene is TRBV20-1, the J gene TRBJ1-3, with a tentative D call TRBD1 (6 bases). This CDR3 has 14 residues. The germline V and J ends were trimmed by 0 bases and 1 base, with 7 bases remaining between them. Germline CDR1 and CDR2: DFQATT and SNEGSKA (reference sequence).

This clonotype was recorded at least ten times. The V and J genes are TRBV5-1 and TRBJ1-6; D might be TRBD1 (5 bases). V was clipped by 0 bases and J by 5 bases, with 18 bases between them. The CDR3 is 18 amino acids. CDR1 is SGHRS and CDR2 is YFSETQ in the germline V gene. DNA of the CDR3: TGCGCCAGCAGCTTGGTGAGCAGGGCCTTCGAAGATAATTCACCCCTCCACTTT. Its protein product is CASSLVSRAFEDNSPLHF.

This chain joins TRBV20-1 and TRBJ1-6; 7 bases match TRBD1. Unmatched junction bases numbered 7, after V lost 3 bases and J lost 5 bases. CDR1 is DFQATT, CDR2 SNEGSKA, per germline (reference sequence). The CDR3 runs 15 residues. CDR3 protein: CSARVTGSNNSPLHF. CDR3 DNA: TGCAGTGCTAGGGTGACAGGGAGCAATAATTCACCCCTCCACTTT.

This clonotype was recorded once. J is TRBJ1-6 and V is TRBV19; D is ambiguous. CDR1 and CDR2 (germline): LNHDA, SQIVND (reference sequence). The V end was cut by 6 bases, the J end by 0 bases, with 12 bases between. This CDR3 comprises 16 residues. CDR3 in DNA: TGTGCCAGTAGCCCAGCGGTTAGCTCCTATAATTCACCCCTCCACTTT. Amino acid sequence: CASSPAVSSYNSPLHF.

The chain is built from TRBV7-9 and TRBJ2-1; TRBD2 matches 10 bases. The CDR3 sequence is 14 residues long. Germline V gives CDR1 SEHNR, CDR2 FQNEAQ (reference sequence). Trimming at V came to 5 bases and at J to 8 bases, leaving 6 bases not matched to a gene. The CDR3 DNA reads as TGTGCCAGCAGCACATTAGCGGGGGGCTATGAGCAGTTCTTC. Its protein is CASSTLAGGYEQFF. Full variable domain (outside the CDR3, taken from reference TRBV7-9 and TRBJ2-1): DTGVSQNPRHKITKRGQNVTFRCDPISEHNRLYWYRQTLGQGPEFLTYFQNEAQLEKSRLLSDRFSAERPKGSFSTLEIQRTEQGDSAMYLCASSTLAGGYEQFFGPGTRLTVL.

Ten or more counts support this clonotype. This CDR3 reads CASTQDGVRVGELFF. The CDR3 coding sequence is TGTGCCAGCACCCAAGACGGGGTTAGAGTCGGGGAGCTGTTTTTT. This chain connects TRBV7-9 to TRBJ2-2, with D perhaps TRBD2 (5 bases). Germline CDR1 is SEHNR and CDR2 is FQNEAQ (reference sequence). The CDR3 totals 15 residues. V was clipped by 7 bases and J by 7 bases, with 19 bases between them.

This clonotype was observed many times. The chain couples TRBV20-1 to TRBJ1-3; D is perhaps TRBD1 (5 bases). Trimming left V 3 bases short and J 0 bases short, with 15 bases between. Germline CDR1 is DFQATT and CDR2 is SNEGSKA (reference sequence). The CDR3 spans 16 residues. The CDR3 region is CSASGWGAISGNTIYF. The CDR3 DNA follows: TGCAGTGCTAGTGGGTGGGGCGCTATCTCTGGAAACACCATATATTTT.

This chain links TRBV19 with TRBJ1-5; 9 positions match TRBD1. V shed 5 bases and J 5 bases; nucleotides not matched to a gene: 4. Per the germline V gene, CDR1 is LNHDA and CDR2 is SQIVND (reference sequence). The CDR3 is made up of 14 amino acids. Here the CDR3 reads CASSLTGGDQPQHF. The CDR3 bases are TGTGCCAGTAGTCTAACAGGGGGCGATCAGCCCCAGCATTTT.

V usage is TRBV15 and J usage is TRBJ1-5; perhaps TRBD1 as D (5 bases). Trimming pared 3 bases from V and 0 bases from J, leaving 9 bases between. This CDR3 comprises 15 residues. Per the germline V gene, CDR1 is LNHNV and CDR2 is YYDKDF (reference sequence). CDR3 loop: CATSRGGISNQPQHF. In nucleotides, the CDR3 is TGTGCCACCAGCAGGGGGGGGATTAGCAATCAGCCCCAGCATTTT.

The J gene is TRBJ1-1, the V gene TRBV2, with unresolved D. The CDR3 has 11 amino acids. Germline V gives CDR1 SNHLY, CDR2 FYNNEI. Between the trimmed V and J ends, which lost 6 bases and 8 bases, there was a span of 10 bases. The CDR3 protein is CASRKEVEAFF. The CDR3 bases are TGTGCCAGCAGGAAGGAGGTAGAAGCTTTCTTT.

J is TRBJ1-5 and V is TRBV15; D not certain. Looked up from germline, CDR1 is LNHNV and CDR2 is YYDKDF (reference sequence). Deletions cut 5 bases from V and 7 bases from J, with 12 bases between. This CDR3 has 13 amino acids. The CDR3 here is CATSPPSRQPQHF. The CDR3 region has the DNA TGTGCCACCAGCCCCCCAAGTCGGCAGCCCCAGCATTTT.